What follows are 6 T cell receptor beta chains derived from one specimen sequenced in a study of T-cell memory formation after mild COVID-19. In TCRdb, the 5' RACE reads were re-called with MiXCR into one record per CDR3 protein. The repertoire includes roughly 580,000 distinct CDR3 sequences, roughly 18% of them detected once, and 9.5% to 15% sits in the top ten. The sequenced sample consisted of PBMCs or a T cell subset sorted from them (not recorded which). These receptors were obtained from an adult woman who had mild COVID-19 (a few samples of this study predate the infection). Cell type and time point are not known.

DNA of the CDR3: TGTGCCAGCAGCCATTCCCCTCCGACTAGCGGGTACACAGATACGCAGTATTTT. Translated, it gives CASSHSPPTSGYTDTQYF. The V gene is TRBV3-1, the J gene TRBJ2-3, with TRBD2 matching over 10 bases. There are 18 residues in the CDR3. V lost 3 bases to trimming and J lost 2 bases; unmatched junction nucleotides: 11. Germline V gene data show CDR1 as LGHDT and CDR2 as YNNKEL (reference sequence).

The chain employs TRBV30 and TRBJ2-3, with D unclear. CDR3 length equals 12 residues. Germline V gene sequence: CDR1 GTSNPN, CDR2 SVGIG (reference sequence). V was cut by 2 bases and J by 4 bases, with 7 bases left in between. CDR3 protein: CAWSLPPDTQYF. The CDR3 DNA reads TGTGCCTGGAGTCTACCGCCAGATACGCAGTATTTT.

This clonotype was observed at least ten times. The V and J genes are TRBV3-1 and TRBJ2-3, with 12 bases identical to TRBD2. Trimming removed 1 base from V and 1 base from J; junction bases left unmatched: 9. Germline CDR1 and CDR2: LGHDT and YNNKEL (reference sequence). The CDR3 is 19 residues long. In nucleotides, the CDR3 is TGTGCCAGCAGCCAAGGACTAGCGGGGGCCTCGGGGGGCACAGATACGCAGTATTTT. It is translated as CASSQGLAGASGGTDTQYF.

The table lists this clonotype with a few counts. J is TRBJ2-5 and V is TRBV6-5; D perhaps matches TRBD1 (6 bases). Trimming took 4 bases from V and 9 from J, leaving 18 bases between them. CDR1 and CDR2 from the germline V gene are MNHEY and SVGAGI. The CDR3 has 14 residues. DNA of the CDR3: TGTGCCAGCAGTTCCGGACAGAACAAGAGGGCCCAGTACTTC. Translated: CASSSGQNKRAQYF.

This clonotype appeared a few times. The V call is TRBV11-2, the J call TRBJ2-7; D assignment may be TRBD1 or TRBD2 (5 bases each). Trimming cost V 5 bases and J 2 bases, with 19 bases left between them. Per germline, CDR1 SGHAT and CDR2 FQNNGV. The CDR3 is 16 amino acids. The CDR3 spells CASSGHLGRVPYEQYF. DNA for the CDR3: TGTGCCAGCAGCGGTCACCTGGGGCGGGTGCCCTACGAGCAGTACTTC.

V and J are TRBV29-1 and TRBJ2-5; TRBD1 aligns across 8 bases. The CDR3 is 14 residues long. V trimming: 5 bases; J trimming: 7 bases; junction bases outside the gene matches: 12. Germline assignment: CDR1 SQVTM and CDR2 ANQGSEA. The CDR3 DNA is TGCAGCGTTACTGACAGGGGCCCTTCAGGGACCCAGTACTTC. Protein product: CSVTDRGPSGTQYF.